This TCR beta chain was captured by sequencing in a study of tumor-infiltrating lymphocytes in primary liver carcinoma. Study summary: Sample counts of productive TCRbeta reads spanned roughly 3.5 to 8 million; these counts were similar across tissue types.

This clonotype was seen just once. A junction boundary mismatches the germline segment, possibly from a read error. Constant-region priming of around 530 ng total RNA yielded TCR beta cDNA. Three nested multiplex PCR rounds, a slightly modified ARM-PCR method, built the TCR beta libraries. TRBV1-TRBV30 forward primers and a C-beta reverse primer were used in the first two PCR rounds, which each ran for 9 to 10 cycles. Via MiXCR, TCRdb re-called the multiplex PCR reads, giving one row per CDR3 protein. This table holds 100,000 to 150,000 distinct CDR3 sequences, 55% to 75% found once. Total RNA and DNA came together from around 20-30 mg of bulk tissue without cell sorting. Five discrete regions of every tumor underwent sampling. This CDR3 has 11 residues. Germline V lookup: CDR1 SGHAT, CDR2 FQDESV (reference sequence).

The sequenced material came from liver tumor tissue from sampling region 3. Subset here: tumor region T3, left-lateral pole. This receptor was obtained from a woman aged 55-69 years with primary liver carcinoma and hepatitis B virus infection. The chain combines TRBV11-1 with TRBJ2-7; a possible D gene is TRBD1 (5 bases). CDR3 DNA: TGTGCCAGCAGCCGGACATACGATCAGTACTTC. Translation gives CASSRTYDQYF.